A selection of T cell receptor beta chains follows, all from one sample in a study of cytomegalovirus exposure and HLA in healthy donors. Sequencing was performed with immunoSEQ multiplex PCR; in TCRdb, only in-frame clones are kept and a portion is missing. Among approximately 130,000 clones, 80% to 85% were seen once, and the ten largest hold about 0.63%. Sequencing input: PBMCs. These receptors all come from a man aged 18 to 29 in good health and CMV-seronegative. The CDR3 runs from the conserved cysteine through the conserved F or W. D genes are given only for firm matches. Clone size is not always given. Where it is, it says once, few, many or a class for expanded clones.

V gene	D gene	J gene	clone size	CDR3 protein	CDR3 DNA
TRBV2	TRBD1	TRBJ1-4	.	CASRNPDRVKEKLFF	TGTGCCAGCAGAAACCCAGACAGGGTCAAAGAAAAACTGTTTTTT
TRBV4-3	TRBD2	TRBJ2-3	.	CASSQAWEGGGTPYTDTQYF	TGCGCCAGCAGCCAAGCCTGGGAGGGCGGGGGGACTCCCTACACAGATACGCAGTATTTT
TRBV7-2	.	TRBJ1-2	.	CASSLRGSRYGYTF	TGTGCCAGCAGCTTAAGGGGGAGCCGCTATGGCTACACCTTC
TRBV15	.	TRBJ1-4	.	CATEGKLPEKLFF	TGTGCCACTGAGGGAAAACTACCCGAAAAACTGTTTTTT
TRBV6-1	.	TRBJ1-5	.	CASRGLGSNQPQHF	TGTGCCAGCAGGGGGCTAGGGAGCAATCAGCCCCAGCATTTT
TRBV29-1	.	TRBJ1-1	.	CSVEEARGGGEAFF	TGCAGCGTTGAAGAGGCCAGGGGTGGTGGTGAAGCTTTCTTT
TRBV7-2	TRBD2	TRBJ2-5	.	CASTMTSGGRLGTQYF	TGTGCCAGCACCATGACTAGCGGGGGTCGACTTGGGACCCAGTACTTC
TRBV29-1	.	TRBJ1-1	.	CSVATVDLPFSTEAFF	TGCAGCGTTGCCACGGTAGACTTACCGTTCAGCACTGAAGCTTTCTTT
TRBV27	TRBD1	TRBJ2-7	once	CASSLDRDEQYF	TGTGCCAGCAGTTTAGACAGGGACGAGCAGTACTTC
TRBV5-1	TRBD1	TRBJ2-1	.	CASSQGGQEPEQFF	TGCGCCAGCAGCCAGGGGGGACAGGAGCCTGAGCAGTTCTTC
TRBV5-6	TRBD1	TRBJ2-7	.	CASSLIWLGQGLNEQYF	TGTGCCAGCAGCTTGATTTGGCTAGGACAGGGACTCAACGAGCAGTACTTC
TRBV6-4	.	TRBJ1-1	.	CASSASGKTEAFF	TGTGCCAGCAGTGCGTCAGGGAAGACTGAAGCTTTCTTT
TRBV7-9	TRBD1	TRBJ1-5	few	CASSETGGDQPQHF	TGTGCCAGCAGCGAGACAGGGGGCGATCAGCCCCAGCATTTT
TRBV4-3	.	TRBJ2-1	.	CASSQDMGWDEQFF	TGCGCCAGCAGCCAAGATATGGGCTGGGATGAGCAGTTCTTC
TRBV7-9	TRBD1	TRBJ1-1	.	CASSLVTLPGTGVKAFF	TGTGCCAGCAGCTTGGTGACGCTTCCGGGGACAGGGGTTAAAGCTTTCTTT
TRBV28	.	TRBJ1-3	.	CASSLPSTGAGNTIYF	TGTGCCAGCAGTTTACCCTCGACAGGTGCTGGAAACACCATATATTTT
TRBV4-2	TRBD1	TRBJ1-2	few	CASSQGLGTANYGYTF	TGTGCCAGCAGCCAAGGATTGGGGACAGCAAACTATGGCTACACCTTC
TRBV9	.	TRBJ1-2	.	CASSVGQRQVDYGYTF	TGTGCCAGCAGCGTAGGGCAAAGACAGGTGGACTATGGCTACACCTTC
TRBV19	.	TRBJ2-2	.	CASSILRTLNTGELFF	TGTGCCAGTAGTATCCTTCGGACACTGAACACCGGGGAGCTGTTTTTT
TRBV27	.	TRBJ1-6	.	CASLPGVNSPLHF	TGTGCCAGCCTCCCGGGGGTTAATTCACCCCTCCACTTT
TRBV28	TRBD1	TRBJ1-6	.	CASSPHGQGASPLHF	TGTGCCAGCAGTCCCCACGGACAGGGGGCCTCACCCCTCCACTTT
TRBV19	TRBD1	TRBJ2-5	.	CASSILGQGNQETQYF	TGTGCCAGTAGTATTCTGGGACAGGGGAACCAAGAGACCCAGTACTTC
TRBV28	.	TRBJ1-6	.	CASSPSWGDYSPLHF	TGTGCCAGCAGTCCCTCTTGGGGGGATTATTCACCCCTCCACTTT